These 22 T cell receptor beta chains were all obtained from the same sample, sequenced in a study of cytomegalovirus exposure and HLA in healthy donors. 60 Vbeta and 13 Jbeta primers were used in PCR. Generated by immunoSEQ multiplex PCR, the TCRdb table keeps only in-frame clones and is missing some. In the table there are tens of thousands of clones, 80% of which are singletons. The material sequenced was PBMCs. These receptors came from a male donor in good health and CMV-seronegative.

V and J are TRBV6-5 and TRBJ2-1; the match to TRBD2 covers 9 bases. The germline V gene encodes CDR1 MNHEY and CDR2 SVGAGI. V trimming: 6 bases; J trimming: 6 bases; junction bases outside the gene matches: 6. The CDR3 is made up of 14 amino acids. CDR3 sequence (DNA): TGTGCCAGCAGGGGTAGCGGGGGTATCAATGAGCAGTTCTTC. It encodes CASRGSGGINEQFF.

In DNA, the CDR3 is TGTGCCAGCAGCGGGAATGGACAACGGGGGGATGGCTACACCTTC. Translation: CASSGNGQRGDGYTF. The genes are TRBV9 and TRBJ1-2, with D perhaps TRBD1 (5 bases). CDR3 length: 15 amino acids. Germline V CDR1 and CDR2: SGDLS, YYNGEE. Trimming stripped 3 bases from V and 6 bases from J, with 18 bases between.

The chain employs TRBV7-2 and TRBJ2-5; D is unclear. Germline-derived CDR1 and CDR2 are SGHTA and FQGNSA. V was cut by 2 bases and J by 4 bases, with 8 bases left in between. The CDR3 has 13 residues. The DNA of the CDR3 is TGTGCCAGCAGCTTACGGGTGGTAGAGACCCAGTACTTC. Translated: CASSLRVVETQYF.

This clone was seen just once. The genes are TRBV6-1 and TRBJ1-1, with unresolved D. The germline V gene has CDR1 MNHNS and CDR2 SASEGT. The CDR3 loop spans 13 amino acids. V dropped 5 bases and J dropped 11 bases, with 18 bases sitting between them. The CDR3 DNA follows: TGTGCCAGCAGTCTGACGGCGGCTCCCCACGCTTTCTTT. It yields the protein CASSLTAAPHAFF.

This clone was observed a handful of times. The genes are TRBV7-8 and TRBJ1-2; D is ambiguous. There are 15 residues in the CDR3. Per germline, CDR1 SGHVS and CDR2 FQNEAQ. V lost 2 bases, J lost 0 bases, and 10 bases lay in between. CDR3 residues: CASSLTRQTNYGYTF. CDR3 DNA sequence: TGTGCCAGCAGCTTAACCAGGCAAACTAACTATGGCTACACCTTC.

The chain couples TRBV11-2 to TRBJ2-7; weak D call: TRBD2 (6 bases). The CDR3 extends over 15 amino acids. V dropped 1 base and J dropped 3 bases, with 13 bases sitting between them. Germline V lookup: CDR1 SGHAT, CDR2 FQNNGV. The CDR3, as DNA: TGTGCCAGCAGCTTAGCTGGGCGGGGTTACTACGAGCAGTACTTC. This encodes CASSLAGRGYYEQYF.

This chain links TRBV6-5 with TRBJ1-6, with D possibly matching TRBD1 (5 bases). V was shortened by 3 bases and J by 9 bases, with 12 bases between the two germline ends. Germline-derived CDR1 and CDR2 are MNHEY and SVGAGI. The CDR3 extends over 14 amino acids. The CDR3 is CASSYRGSASPLHF. CDR3 sequence (DNA): TGTGCCAGCAGTTATAGGGGTTCGGCTTCACCCCTCCACTTT.

The chain carries TRBV27 and TRBJ1-2, with D maybe TRBD1 (6 bases). V lost 0 bases and J 7 bases, leaving 12 bases between the germline ends. The CDR3 totals 14 residues. The V gene's germline CDR1 is MNHEY and CDR2 SMNVEV (reference sequence). Written as DNA, the CDR3 is TGTGCCAGCAGTTTATCCAACAGGGAGTCTGGCTACACCTTC. Translating gives CASSLSNRESGYTF.

V is TRBV7-2 and J is TRBJ2-7, with 12 bases identical to TRBD2. CDR1 and CDR2 from the germline V gene are SGHTA and FQGNSA. Losses at the gene ends were 2 bases for V and 2 bases for J; bases not matched to a gene: 1. CDR3 size: 15 residues. In DNA, the CDR3 is TGTGCCAGCAGCTTAAGACTAGCGGGAGCCTACGAGCAGTACTTC. Residues: CASSLRLAGAYEQYF.

The V and J genes are TRBV30 and TRBJ1-2; D gene unclear. V was cut by 3 bases and J by 3 bases, with 17 bases left in between. Germline CDR1 and CDR2: GTSNPN and SVGIG (reference sequence). This CDR3 spans 15 amino acids. CDR3 nucleotides: TGTGCCTGGAGGACCCCCGGGGAGAGGGACTATGGCTACACCTTC. It codes for CAWRTPGERDYGYTF.

V usage is TRBV11-3 and J usage is TRBJ2-1, with D hard to call. CDR3 length: 14 amino acids. Per the germline V gene, CDR1 is SGHNT and CDR2 is YENEEA. V lost 0 bases, J lost 4 bases, and 7 bases lay in between. CDR3 amino acids: CASSLDPYYNEQFF. In DNA form, the CDR3 reads TGTGCCAGCAGCTTAGATCCGTATTACAATGAGCAGTTCTTC.

The chain employs TRBV6-5 and TRBJ2-7; D gene ambiguous. Germline assignment: CDR1 MNHEY and CDR2 SVGAGI. Trimming pared 0 bases from V and 2 bases from J, leaving 5 bases between. The CDR3 loop spans 13 amino acids. The chain's CDR3 is CASSYSSPYEQYF. The CDR3 DNA is TGTGCCAGCAGTTACTCTTCTCCCTACGAGCAGTACTTC.

The chain uses TRBV19 and TRBJ1-6, with a weak D call TRBD1 (5 bases). This CDR3 contains 17 residues. Trimming shortened V by 8 bases and J by 0 bases, and 17 bases separated the two germline ends. In germline, CDR1 is LNHDA, CDR2 SQIVND (reference sequence). This chain's CDR3 is CASRRAGRSSYNSPLHF. CDR3 coding DNA: TGTGCCAGTCGACGGGCAGGGCGGAGCTCCTATAATTCACCCCTCCACTTT.

This clone was found a few times. This chain connects TRBV7-2 to TRBJ1-6; 8 nucleotides line up with TRBD1. Germline trimming cut 5 bases from V and 5 bases from J; bases unmatched to any gene: 8. The CDR3 runs 16 residues. CDR1 and CDR2 (germline): SGHTA, FQGNSA. Here the CDR3 reads CASSPDRGANNSPLHF. CDR3 DNA: TGTGCCAGCAGCCCAGACAGGGGCGCAAATAATTCACCCCTCCACTTT.

V and J are TRBV9 and TRBJ1-1; D gene ambiguous. Germline assignment: CDR1 SGDLS and CDR2 YYNGEE. The CDR3 loop spans 15 amino acids. V lost 4 bases and J 4 bases, leaving 17 bases between the germline ends. DNA of the CDR3: TGTGCCAGCAGCCCAGAGGACTCGGGCGTCACTGAAGCTTTCTTT. Its protein product is CASSPEDSGVTEAFF.

The V gene is TRBV9, the J gene TRBJ1-4; no firm D call. V shed 0 bases and J shed 8 bases, with 17 bases lying between them. The CDR3 extends over 16 amino acids. From germline, CDR1 is SGDLS and CDR2 YYNGEE. This chain's CDR3 is CASSVGNGFSREKLFF. CDR3 coding DNA: TGTGCCAGCAGCGTAGGAAATGGGTTTTCGAGGGAAAAACTGTTTTTT. The full variable domain, rest sourced from reference TRBV9 and TRBJ1-4, is DSGVTQTPKHLITATGQRVTLRCSPRSGDLSVYWYQQSLDQGLQFLIQYYNGEERAKGNILERFSAQQFPDLHSELNLSSLELGDSALYFCASSVGNGFSREKLFFGSGTQLSVL.

The chain combines TRBV18 with TRBJ1-5, with 7 bases identical to TRBD1. The CDR3 spans 14 residues. V lost 6 bases, J lost 6 bases, and 8 bases stayed unmatched. CDR1 is KGHSH and CDR2 is LQKENI in the germline V gene. CDR3 in amino acids: CASSPGGGGQPQHF. The CDR3 nucleotides read TGTGCCAGCTCCCCAGGGGGGGGCGGTCAGCCCCAGCATTTT. The whole variable domain, remainder taken from reference TRBV18 and TRBJ1-5, is NAGVMQNPRHLVRRRGQEARLRCSPMKGHSHVYWYRQLPEEGLKFMVYLQKENIIDESGMPKERFSAEFPKEGPSILRIQQVVRGDSAAYFCASSPGGGGQPQHFGDGTRLSIL.

V and J are TRBV5-8 and TRBJ2-2; D is undetermined. V was pared by 0 bases and J by 0 bases, with 6 bases between. Germline V gene sequence: CDR1 SGHTS, CDR2 YDEGEE. The CDR3 length is 15 residues. The CDR3 loop reads CASSLGAANTGELFF. The DNA of the CDR3 is TGTGCCAGCAGCTTGGGGGCCGCGAACACCGGGGAGCTGTTTTTT.

CDR3 amino acids: CASSVSLGGEQYF. DNA for the CDR3: TGTGCCAGCAGTGTTTCACTGGGGGGCGAGCAGTACTTC. The chain couples TRBV6-1 to TRBJ2-7; the D gene is possibly TRBD2 (6 bases). The length of the CDR3 is 13 residues. Germline assignment: CDR1 MNHNS and CDR2 SASEGT. Trimming took 4 bases from V and 6 from J, leaving 13 bases between them.

The chain couples TRBV2 to TRBJ2-6, with D possibly matching TRBD2 (6 bases). The germline V gene has CDR1 SNHLY and CDR2 FYNNEI. The CDR3 totals 16 residues. Trimming took 8 bases from V and 1 from J, leaving 15 bases between them. CDR3 nucleotide sequence: TGTGCCAGCGAGGCGGGACGTCTTTCTGGGGCCAACGTCCTGACTTTC. It is translated as CASEAGRLSGANVLTF.

The chain uses TRBV4-1 and TRBJ1-1; D might be TRBD1 (6 bases). Trimming shortened V by 0 bases and J by 0 bases, and 14 bases separated the two germline ends. Germline-derived CDR1 and CDR2 are MGHRA and YSYEKL. The CDR3 sequence is 17 residues long. CDR3 DNA: TGCGCCAGCAGCCAAGAAGCACAGGGAAACATGAACACTGAAGCTTTCTTT. Translation gives CASSQEAQGNMNTEAFF.

This chain links TRBV7-2 with TRBJ2-3, with D possibly matching TRBD1 (6 bases). This CDR3 comprises 16 residues. V was shortened by 2 bases and J by 6 bases, with 18 bases between the two germline ends. CDR1 SGHTA and CDR2 FQGNSA come from the germline V gene. The CDR3 sequence is CASSLNPRGLGDTQYF. The CDR3 region has the DNA TGTGCCAGCAGCTTAAACCCCAGGGGCTTAGGGGATACGCAGTATTTT. The whole variable domain, remainder taken from reference TRBV7-2 and TRBJ2-3, is GAGVSQSPSNKVTEKGKDVELRCDPISGHTALYWYRQSLGQGLEFLIYFQGNSAPDKSGLPSDRFSAERTGGSVSTLTIQRTQQEDSAVYLCASSLNPRGLGDTQYFGPGTRLTVL.